This TCR beta chain emerged from a study of T cell responses to AZD1222 COVID-19 vaccine. Notes on the study in general: Reports indicate that nearly half of spike-specific TCRs are directed at unmutated variant regions.

The protocol was immunoSEQ multiplex PCR, while the TCRdb copy is restricted to in-frame clones and leaves out a portion. The sample contains over 90,000 clones, more than 70% of which appear only once. Comment on this clone: Antigen unknown.

Per germline, CDR1 KGHSH and CDR2 LQKENI. Trimming stripped 1 base from V and 8 bases from J, with 17 bases between. This CDR3 has 15 amino acids. This sample comprised peripheral blood, obtained on day 0 of AZD1222 vaccination. This TCR came from an adult in good health. V is TRBV18 and J is TRBJ1-1; TRBD1 might be the D (5 bases). Here the CDR3 DNA reads TGTGCCAGCTCACCACGGGTAATGGGGGTATCGGAAGCTTTCTTT. It specifies CASSPRVMGVSEAFF.